This T cell receptor beta chain appears in the sequencing data of a study of radiotherapy plus CTLA-4 blockade in lung cancer. The overall study: Among patients, less than 20% showed objective responses, and about 31% had disease control.

Profiling relied on immunoSEQ multiplex PCR, and the TCRdb table lists in-frame clones only, not all of them. The table shows around 38,000 clones, with 80% to 90% occurring only once. Study-wide results and caveats: Peripheral blood showed expansion of tumor-derived TCR clones after radiotherapy and ipilimumab.

Concerning this clone itself: Its antigen is undetermined.

Participants had chemo-refractory metastatic non-small-cell lung cancer and were treated with focal radiation plus ipilimumab CTLA-4 blockade. The CDR3 covers 15 residues. Between the trimmed V and J ends, which lost 1 base and 7 bases, there was a span of 13 bases. Germline V gene lookup returns CDR1 LGHNA and CDR2 YSLEER. The chain joins TRBV4-3 to TRBJ1-4; the D gene is possibly TRBD1 (6 bases). Sample: peripheral blood, taken from a patient treated with radiotherapy plus ipilimumab. The source of this sequence is a human donor with non-small cell lung cancer whose response to radiotherapy plus ipilimumab could not be evaluated. The CDR3: CASSQAGGASEKLFF. In DNA form, the CDR3 reads TGCGCCAGCAGCCAAGCGGGGGGGGCGAGTGAAAAACTGTTTTTT.